This T cell receptor (beta chain) originates from a study of shared clonotypes between healthy human individuals. Study-level background: Per donor, CD8 memory used one plate, CD8 naive used two, CD4 memory used three and CD4 naive used three.

V shed 3 bases and J shed 12 bases, with 15 bases lying between them. Germline V gene sequence: CDR1 GTSNPN, CDR2 SVGIG (reference sequence). The CDR3 sequence is 12 residues long. Study findings and constraints: The study's rarefaction showed incomplete sorted-subset sequencing despite large depth.

Assay execution proceeded at the deep level. Sequencing used immunoSEQ multiplex PCR; TCRdb keeps in-frame clones, though not all of them. The repertoire holds roughly 1 million clones, with about three quarters as singletons. Comment on this clone: Antigen unknown.

Sequencing input: memory CD4+ T cells sorted from blood. Described subset: CD45RA-negative fraction. The genes are TRBV30 and TRBJ2-1; tentatively, D is TRBD2 (5 bases). The TCR originated in a man younger than 35 in good health. This CDR3 is CAWSDLRGGQFF. The CDR3 nucleotides are TGTGCCTGGAGCGACTTACGGGGTGGGCAGTTCTTC.